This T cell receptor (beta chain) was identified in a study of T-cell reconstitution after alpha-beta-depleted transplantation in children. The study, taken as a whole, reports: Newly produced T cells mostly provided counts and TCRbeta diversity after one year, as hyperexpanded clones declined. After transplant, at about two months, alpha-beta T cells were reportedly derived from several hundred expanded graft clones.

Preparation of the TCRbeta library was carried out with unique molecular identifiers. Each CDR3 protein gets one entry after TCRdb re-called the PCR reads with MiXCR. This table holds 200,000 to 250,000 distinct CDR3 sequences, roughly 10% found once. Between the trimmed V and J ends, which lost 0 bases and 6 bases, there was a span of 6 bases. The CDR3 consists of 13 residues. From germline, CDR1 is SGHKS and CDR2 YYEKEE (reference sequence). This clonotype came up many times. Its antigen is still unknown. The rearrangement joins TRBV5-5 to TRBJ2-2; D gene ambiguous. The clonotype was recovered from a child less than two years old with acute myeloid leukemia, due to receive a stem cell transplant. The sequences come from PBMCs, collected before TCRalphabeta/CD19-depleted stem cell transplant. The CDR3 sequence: CASSLVPSGELFF. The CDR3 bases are TGTGCCAGCAGCTTGGTCCCCTCCGGGGAGCTGTTTTTT.